These T cell receptor beta chains were read from a single sample in a study of blood T cell repertoires in COVID-19. TCRdb keeps only in-frame clones here, not all; method: immunoSEQ multiplex PCR. The table has about 310,000 clones, more than 75% seen once; the top ten hold 1%. Material: peripheral blood. These receptors originate from a man aged 45-65 years with active or convalescent COVID-19. CDR3s include the opening cysteine and the closing phenylalanine or tryptophan. Each record gives: V gene, J gene, D gene, CDR3 DNA, CDR3 protein. A D gene is named only where the DNA matches it firmly.

v_call: TRBV27; j_call: TRBJ2-7; d_call: NA; cdr3_nt: TGTGCCAGCACCAAAGGGGGGGGTAGGTCCTACGAGCAGTACTTC; cdr3_aa: CASTKGGGRSYEQYF
v_call: TRBV2; j_call: TRBJ2-7; d_call: TRBD1; cdr3_nt: TGTGCCAGCGGGGGGACAGGGGTTCCCTACGAGCAGTACTTC; cdr3_aa: CASGGTGVPYEQYF
v_call: TRBV19; j_call: TRBJ1-4; d_call: NA; cdr3_nt: TGTGCCAGTAGTAATTGGCAGGTTAATGAAAAACTGTTTTTT; cdr3_aa: CASSNWQVNEKLFF
v_call: TRBV3-1/TRBV3-2; j_call: TRBJ2-1; d_call: NA; cdr3_nt: TGTGCCAGCAGCCAAACCCAGACTAGACATGAGCAGTTCTTC; cdr3_aa: CASSQTQTRHEQFF
v_call: TRBV28; j_call: TRBJ1-4; d_call: TRBD1; cdr3_nt: TGTGCCAGCCGAGGACAGGGGAATGAAAAACTGTTTTTT; cdr3_aa: CASRGQGNEKLFF
v_call: TRBV5-1; j_call: TRBJ2-1; d_call: TRBD1; cdr3_nt: TGCGCCAGCAGCCGTGGCGGGACAGGGGGCTACAATGAGCAGTTCTTC; cdr3_aa: CASSRGGTGGYNEQFF
v_call: TRBV9; j_call: TRBJ1-5; d_call: TRBD1; cdr3_nt: TGTGCCAGCAGCGCCACAGGGGCCTATCAGCCCCAGCATTTT; cdr3_aa: CASSATGAYQPQHF
v_call: TRBV7-8; j_call: TRBJ2-5; d_call: NA; cdr3_nt: TGTGCCAGCAGCGCCCGGGGCGGGACCCAAGAGACCCAGTACTTC; cdr3_aa: CASSARGGTQETQYF
v_call: TRBV11-3; j_call: TRBJ2-3; d_call: NA; cdr3_nt: TGTGCCAGCAGCTTCACAGAGTGGGATACGCAGTATTTT; cdr3_aa: CASSFTEWDTQYF
v_call: TRBV10-2; j_call: TRBJ1-1; d_call: NA; cdr3_nt: TGCGCCAGCAGTGAAGCCCTGAACACTGAAGCTTTCTTT; cdr3_aa: CASSEALNTEAFF
v_call: TRBV13; j_call: TRBJ2-7; d_call: TRBD2; cdr3_nt: TGTGCCAGCAGCCCCCGGACTAGCGGGGGGGCCTACGAGCAGTACTTC; cdr3_aa: CASSPRTSGGAYEQYF
v_call: TRBV10-3; j_call: TRBJ1-1; d_call: TRBD1; cdr3_nt: TGTGCCACCTCACTTGAGGGGGCGAACACTGAAGCTTTCTTT; cdr3_aa: CATSLEGANTEAFF
v_call: TRBV29-1; j_call: TRBJ2-3; d_call: NA; cdr3_nt: TGCAGCGTTGACCCGGGTTACACAGATACGCAGTATTTT; cdr3_aa: CSVDPGYTDTQYF